Shown below are 2 T cell receptor beta chains from a single sample sequenced in a study of cytomegalovirus exposure and HLA in healthy donors. PCR involved 60 Vbeta and 13 Jbeta primers. Assay: immunoSEQ multiplex PCR; the TCRdb copy retains only in-frame clones and omits some. The sample shows approximately 100,000 clones, around 86% of them seen only once. Specimen: PBMCs. The receptors were sampled from a man younger than 45 in good health and CMV-seropositive.

The chain employs TRBV7-8 and TRBJ2-5, with a possible D match to TRBD2 (5 bases). Near its end, the DNA agrees better with TRBJ2-7, so the J call may be wrong. The germline CDR1 and CDR2 sequences are SGHVS and FQNEAQ. This CDR3 has 13 amino acids. The CDR3 DNA reads as TGTGCCAGCAGCTTAGCAGGAGGCTACGAGCAGTACTTC. It is translated as CASSLAGGYEQYF.

The chain combines TRBV7-3 with TRBJ2-1, with TRBD1 matching over 7 bases. The CDR3 consists of 12 residues. Germline V gene lookup returns CDR1 SGHTA and CDR2 FQGTGA. V was clipped by 4 bases and J by 7 bases; unmatched bases: 1. CDR3 loop: CASSSQGNEQFF. The CDR3 DNA is TGTGCCAGCAGCTCACAGGGGAATGAGCAGTTCTTC.